The 17 T cell receptor beta chains presented below share a single source sample, sequenced in a study of T cells in Graves' hyperthyroidism and ophthalmopathy. Using RNA transcripts as the source, TCR beta CDR3 regions were amplified. First-round RT-PCR targeting the TCR CDR3 was performed with the HTBI primer set. TCRdb itself ran the multiplex PCR reads through MiXCR, one entry per CDR3 protein. The sample holds 550,000 to 600,000 distinct CDR3 sequences; approximately 15% are singletons and the top ten take about 17%. The sequenced sample consisted of blood. The source of these receptors is a young woman with Graves' hyperthyroidism.

This clonotype came up many times. This chain joins TRBV28 and TRBJ1-1, with a weak D call TRBD1 (6 bases). The ends were cut back, 5 bases at V and 3 bases at J, with 16 bases in the middle. The CDR3 sequence is 15 residues long. Germline CDR1 reads MDHEN; CDR2 reads SYDVKM. The CDR3: CASSPAGAVDTEAFF. The CDR3 bases are TGTGCCAGCAGTCCGGCGGGGGCAGTAGACACTGAAGCTTTCTTT.

The V gene is TRBV5-1, the J gene TRBJ2-2; the D is unclear. The CDR3 spans 14 residues. In germline, CDR1 is SGHRS, CDR2 YFSETQ. The V gene lost 0 bases and the J gene lost 6 bases, with 9 bases spanning the gap. CDR3 loop: CASSLGDLAGELFF. The CDR3 DNA sequence: TGCGCCAGCAGCTTGGGTGATCTAGCCGGGGAGCTGTTTTTT.

This clonotype was observed a few times. The chain couples TRBV29-1 to TRBJ1-5, with TRBD1 matching 8 bases. The CDR3 has 13 residues. J gave up 5 bases and V 0 bases, and 0 bases lay outside the gene matches. Germline CDR1 and CDR2: SQVTM and ANQGSEA. The CDR3 protein is CSVEEGQDQPQHF. CDR3 sequence (DNA): TGCAGCGTTGAAGAGGGACAGGATCAGCCCCAGCATTTT.

This clonotype was detected a few times. J is TRBJ1-1 and V is TRBV10-3; D gene uncertain. The CDR3 extends over 11 amino acids. Trimming left V 3 bases short and J 4 bases short, with 3 bases between. Germline loops: CDR1 ENHRY, CDR2 SYGVKD. The DNA for the CDR3 is TGTGCCATCAGTGAAGGCACTGAAGCTTTCTTT. It specifies CAISEGTEAFF.

This clonotype was found many times. V usage is TRBV20-1 and J usage is TRBJ2-3, with 10 bases matching TRBD2. The ends lost 6 bases at V and 3 bases at J; junction bases unmatched: 12. Per germline, CDR1 DFQATT and CDR2 SNEGSKA (reference sequence). The CDR3 has 16 amino acids. The chain's CDR3 is CSAEEASGSMTDTQYF. CDR3 nucleotides: TGCAGTGCAGAAGAGGCTAGCGGGAGTATGACAGATACGCAGTATTTT.

V is TRBV29-1 and J is TRBJ2-3, with 11 bases fitting TRBD2. From germline, CDR1 is SQVTM and CDR2 ANQGSEA. Trimming cost V 7 bases and J 0 bases; bases outside gene matches: 12. The CDR3 has 17 amino acids. CDR3 amino acids: CSASFVAGGPSTDTQYF. DNA for the CDR3: TGCAGCGCCTCTTTTGTAGCGGGGGGGCCCAGCACAGATACGCAGTATTTT.

Points on this clonotype: No DNA is shown, since the ends of the CDR3 on it are uncertain; the CDR3 is the one TCRdb lists. J is TRBJ2-3 and V is TRBV27; TRBD1, the D gene given by the table, was not confirmed from the DNA. The CDR3 comprises 14 residues, both ends counted. Germline V gene lookup returns CDR1 MNHEY and CDR2 SMNVEV (reference sequence). CDR3 sequence reads: CASSSSGRADTQYF.

Ten or more counts support this clonotype. The chain combines TRBV7-8 with TRBJ2-1; possibly TRBD2 for D (5 bases). The germline V and J ends were trimmed by 3 bases and 9 bases, with 12 bases remaining between them. The CDR3 extends over 13 amino acids. Germline V lookup: CDR1 SGHVS, CDR2 FQNEAQ. The CDR3 here is CASSFILGPEQFF. The CDR3 DNA reads TGTGCCAGCAGCTTTATACTAGGCCCTGAGCAGTTCTTC. Supplemented by reference TRBV7-8 and TRBJ2-1, the full variable domain reads GAGVSQSPRYKVAKRGQDVALRCDPISGHVSLFWYQQALGQGPEFLTYFQNEAQLDKSGLPSDRFFAERPEGSVSTLKIQRTQQEDSAVYLCASSFILGPEQFFGPGTRLTVL.

This clonotype was counted many times. This chain uses TRBV12-3 or TRBV12-4 with TRBJ2-1; 9 nucleotides agree with TRBD2. This CDR3 region has 14 residues. With 3 bases clipped from V and 6 bases from J, the junction kept 3 bases outside the gene matches. CDR3 sequence reads: CASSFRRGGNEQFF. The CDR3 DNA is TGTGCCAGCAGTTTTAGGCGGGGGGGCAATGAGCAGTTCTTC.

This clonotype has a handful of counts. The CDR3 bases are TGTGCCAGCAGTGCCCTAGCGGGAGGGCCAAGCGGGAGCACAGATACGCAGTATTTT. It encodes CASSALAGGPSGSTDTQYF. The chain carries TRBV6-1 and TRBJ2-3, with 12 bases that match TRBD2. V was clipped by 4 bases and J by 0 bases; unmatched bases: 11. The CDR3 extends over 19 amino acids. Germline V CDR1 and CDR2: MNHNS, SASEGT.

J is TRBJ1-6 and V is TRBV11-2, with TRBD1 as a possible D gene (6 bases). Germline lookup yields CDR1 SGHAT and CDR2 FQNNGV. This CDR3 spans 16 amino acids. V was pared by 5 bases and J by 0 bases, with 11 bases between. The CDR3 coding sequence is TGTGCCAGCAGCGGGGACACGAGCTCCTATAATTCACCCCTCCACTTT. Translation gives CASSGDTSSYNSPLHF.

This clonotype was recorded a few times. V is TRBV7-6 and J is TRBJ2-5, with 14 positions matching TRBD2. CDR1 is SGHVS and CDR2 is FNYEAQ in the germline V gene. Losses at the gene ends were 0 bases for V and 4 bases for J; bases not matched to a gene: 10. The length of the CDR3 is 19 residues. The CDR3 region has the DNA TGTGCCAGCAGCTTAGCGTTCGGACTAGCGGGGGGCAGGGGAGAGACCCAGTACTTC. Amino acids: CASSLAFGLAGGRGETQYF.

On this clonotype: One junction end does not reproduce the germline sequence, and a read error may be involved. The chain links TRBV7-2 to TRBJ1-2; a weak D match, TRBD1 (5 bases). This CDR3 comprises 12 residues. CDR1 and CDR2 from the germline V gene are SGHTA and FQGNSA. The CDR3 region has the DNA TGTGCCAGCAGCTTAGGGCAGGGTTTCCCCTCCTTC. Translating gives CASSLGQGFPSF.

This clonotype was seen a handful of times. This sequence joins TRBV6-2 or TRBV6-3 and TRBJ1-6; D gene unclear. CDR3 length: 15 residues. Trimming left V 2 bases short and J 7 bases short, with 12 bases between. CDR1 is MNHEY, CDR2 SVGEGT, per germline. CDR3 nucleotides: TGTGCCAGCAGTTACGCCAGAAAACAAAATTCACCCCTCCACTTT. This codes for CASSYARKQNSPLHF.

This clonotype was found a few times. This sequence joins TRBV25-1 and TRBJ1-6; TRBD1 aligns across 7 bases. Germline-derived CDR1 and CDR2 are MGHDK and SYGVNS. There are 16 residues in the CDR3. V shed 2 bases, J shed 8 bases, and the junction held 9 bases outside the gene matches. CDR3 residues: CASSEVAGGQDSPLHF. CDR3 coding DNA: TGTGCCAGCAGTGAAGTGGCAGGGGGTCAGGATTCACCCCTCCACTTT.

In this sample, this clonotype turned up many times. This chain uses TRBV11-2 with TRBJ1-2; maybe TRBD1 (6 bases). CDR3 length: 15 residues. The V end lost 3 bases, the J end lost 5 bases, and 16 bases lay between the germline ends. The V gene's germline CDR1 is SGHAT and CDR2 FQNNGV. The CDR3 loop is CASSLGRGGWYGYTF. CDR3 nucleotides: TGTGCCAGCAGCTTGGGCAGGGGAGGCTGGTATGGCTACACCTTC. Using reference TRBV11-2 and TRBJ1-2 for the parts outside the CDR3, the full variable domain is EAGVAQSPRYKIIEKRQSVAFWCNPISGHATLYWYQQILGQGPKLLIQFQNNGVVDDSQLPKDRFSAERLKGVDSTLKIQPAKLEDSAVYLCASSLGRGGWYGYTFGSGTRLTVV.

The chain is built from TRBV12-3 or TRBV12-4 and TRBJ2-2, with D possibly being TRBD1 or TRBD2 (5 bases each). Trimming took off 1 base at V and 4 bases at J, with 10 bases between the two ends. The CDR3 totals 15 residues. The CDR3 loop reads CASSLVQGVTGELFF. CDR3 coding DNA: TGTGCCAGCAGTTTAGTGCAGGGAGTCACCGGGGAGCTGTTTTTT.